Listed below are T cell receptor beta chains from one sample, sequenced in a study of radiation and T cells in renal cell carcinoma. This table comes from immunoSEQ multiplex PCR, and its TCRdb copy is limited to in-frame clones, with some not included. The sample comprises about 130,000 clones, roughly 90% of which are singletons, and about 11% rests with the top ten. Specimen: blood, collected from a patient whose treatment included radiotherapy and nephrectomy. All receptors derive from a woman aged 50 to 60 with renal cell carcinoma. Each CDR3 is given with its conserved first and last residue. The D gene is left open where the match is weak. Size tells how often a clone was seen (once, few, many) or the class of an expanded clone, and some rows leave it out.

d_gene | abundance | j_gene | v_gene | CDR3nt | CDR3aa
TRBD1 | . | TRBJ2-7 | TRBV9 | TGTGCCAGCAGCGCGGGACAGGGGACCCACGAGCAGTACTTC | CASSAGQGTHEQYF
. | . | TRBJ1-5 | TRBV5-1 | TGCGCCAGCAGCCCCGGGGGGACGCAGCCCCAGCATTTT | CASSPGGTQPQHF
. | . | TRBJ2-7 | TRBV7-9 | TGTGCCAGCAGCTTAGGTGCGGGGAACGAGCAGTACTTC | CASSLGAGNEQYF
TRBD1 | once | TRBJ2-1 | TRBV5-1 | TGCGCCAGCAGCTGGACAGGGGGTACTTACAATGAGCAGTTCTTC | CASSWTGGTYNEQFF
TRBD1 | . | TRBJ1-1 | TRBV4-3 | TGCGCCAGCAGCCAAGATAGGGACAGGGAGAACACTGAAGCTTTCTTT | CASSQDRDRENTEAFF
TRBD1 | . | TRBJ1-5 | TRBV19 | TGTGCCAGTAACTTTTACGGGACAGCTAATCAGCCCCAGCATTTT | CASNFYGTANQPQHF
. | . | TRBJ1-5 | TRBV5-8 | TGTGCCAGCAACTCACCAGGGGTGGGGAGCAATCAGCCCCAGCATTTT | CASNSPGVGSNQPQHF
. | . | TRBJ2-7 | TRBV2 | TGTGCCAGCAGTGAAGGGACTGTCCCCTACGAGCAGTACTTC | CASSEGTVPYEQYF
TRBD1 | once | TRBJ1-3 | TRBV2 | TGTGCCAGCAGTGCTGACAGGGTCTCTGGAAACACCATATATTTT | CASSADRVSGNTIYF
TRBD1 | . | TRBJ1-1 | TRBV6-4 | TGTGCCAGCAGGCGGGACAGGACAAGGAACACTGAAGCTTTCTTT | CASRRDRTRNTEAFF
. | . | TRBJ1-2 | TRBV29-1 | TGCAGCGTTGAATTATGGGCTGGCGGCTACACCTTC | CSVELWAGGYTF
. | . | TRBJ1-3 | TRBV5-1 | TGCGCCAGCAGGGAGGATCCATCTGGAAACACCATATATTTT | CASREDPSGNTIYF
TRBD2 | . | TRBJ2-3 | TRBV4-2 | TGTGCCAGCAGCCAAGATGGGGGGACTAGTAGGGATACGCAGTATTTT | CASSQDGGTSRDTQYF
. | . | TRBJ1-1 | TRBV14 | TGTGCCAGCAGCCAAGGTCCGAACACTGAAGCTTTCTTT | CASSQGPNTEAFF
. | once | TRBJ2-7 | TRBV6-5 | TGTGCCAGCAGCCGACTAACCGGGACACGGAACGAGCAGTACTTC | CASSRLTGTRNEQYF
. | . | TRBJ2-5 | TRBV4-1 | TGCGCCAGCAGCCAAGGGGGTCGGGGTTTCCAAGAGACCCAGTACTTC | CASSQGGRGFQETQYF
. | . | TRBJ2-2 | TRBV5-5 | TGTGCCAGCAGCTGGACAGCATCCACCGGGGAGCTGTTTTTT | CASSWTASTGELFF
. | . | TRBJ1-1 | TRBV1 | TGCACGTGCGGGACAGAAGCTTTCTTT | CTCGTEAFF
. | . | TRBJ1-6 | TRBV19 | TGTGCCAGTCGGAGGTCGGGGGGCACGCATTCACCCCTCCACTTT | CASRRSGGTHSPLHF
TRBD2 | . | TRBJ2-1 | TRBV2 | TGTGCCAGCAGGGGGGGACTAGCGGGGCTACAGTTCTTC | CASRGGLAGLQFF
. | . | TRBJ1-1 | TRBV7-9 | TGTGCCAGCAGCCGCCAGGGGAACACTGAAGCTTTCTTT | CASSRQGNTEAFF
TRBD1 | . | TRBJ1-1 | TRBV5-5 | TGTGCCAGCAGCCGACAGGGGGTGAACACTGAAGCTTTCTTT | CASSRQGVNTEAFF
. | . | TRBJ1-1 | TRBV10-3 | TGTGCCATCAGTGAGTTAGGGGCGAGGTTGAACACTGAAGCTTTCTTT | CAISELGARLNTEAFF
. | . | TRBJ2-7 | TRBV28 | TGTGCCAGCAGCCCCGAGGCCTACGAGCAGTACTTC | CASSPEAYEQYF
. | . | TRBJ2-5 | TRBV11-3 | TGTGCCAGCAGCTTAGGAGCCCGAGGGCCGGAGACCCAGTACTTC | CASSLGARGPETQYF
. | once | TRBJ2-7 | TRBV29-1 | TGCAGCGTTGCGGACCGGGGCTCCTACGAGCAGTACTTC | CSVADRGSYEQYF
TRBD1 | . | TRBJ2-1 | TRBV6-5 | TGTGCCAGCAGTTACAAAGCAGGGGGCTATGAGCAGTTCTTC | CASSYKAGGYEQFF
. | once | TRBJ1-1 | TRBV14 | TGTGCCAGCAGCCAAGACTTCGGGGTAAGCACTGAAGCTTTCTTT | CASSQDFGVSTEAFF
TRBD2 | . | TRBJ2-5 | TRBV28 | TGTGCCAGCACCCGACCCGGGACTACTCGGAGGGCCCAGTACTTC | CASTRPGTTRRAQYF
. | . | TRBJ2-7 | TRBV7-2 | TGTGCCAGCAGCTTAGGTGAGGGGTATCCCCCCGAGCAGTACTTC | CASSLGEGYPPEQYF
. | . | TRBJ1-2 | TRBV7-3 | TGTGCCAGCAGCTTAACTGAAGTTGGCTATGGCTACACCTTC | CASSLTEVGYGYTF
. | . | TRBJ1-1 | TRBV7-2 | TGTGCCAGCAACGCGGGGAGCGGGGCTGAAGCTTTCTTT | CASNAGSGAEAFF
. | . | TRBJ2-2 | TRBV7-3 | TGTGCCAGCAGTTTGAGTCGGGGGGCAAACACCGGGGAGCTGTTTTTT | CASSLSRGANTGELFF
. | . | TRBJ1-4 | TRBV7-2 | TGTGCCAGCAGTTATGACAGAACTAATGAAAAACTGTTTTTT | CASSYDRTNEKLFF
. | . | TRBJ1-1 | TRBV9 | TGTGCCAGCAGCCCATCGTTTAATCCGATAGCTTTCTTT | CASSPSFNPIAFF
. | . | TRBJ2-3 | TRBV7-8 | TGTGCCAGCAGTAAGGGGGAGACAGATACGCAGTATTTT | CASSKGETDTQYF
. | . | TRBJ1-5 | TRBV5-4 | TGTGCCAGCAGCTTTGGGGGCGCAGGCAATCAGCCCCAGCATTTT | CASSFGGAGNQPQHF
. | . | TRBJ1-1 | TRBV29-1 | TGCAGCGCTGTTAGGGCCGGGAGATCCACTGAAGCTTTCTTT | CSAVRAGRSTEAFF
. | . | TRBJ1-6 | TRBV5-6 | TGTGCCAGCAGCTTGGCCAACTGGGGCCTTAATAATTCACCCCTCCACTTT | CASSLANWGLNNSPLHF
. | . | TRBJ1-1 | TRBV6-5 | TGTGCCAGCCAAAGGGGGGGCACTGAAGCTTTCTTT | CASQRGGTEAFF
. | . | TRBJ2-7 | TRBV28 | TGTGCCAGCAGGCTCCGGCAGGGGATGGTCTTC | CASRLRQGMVF
. | . | TRBJ1-5 | TRBV5-5 | TGTGCCAGCAGCCGCCAAGGGGGGCCCAATCAGCCCCAGCATTTT | CASSRQGGPNQPQHF
. | . | TRBJ1-2 | TRBV11-2 | TGTGCCAGCAGCACCCAACGACAGGTCGGGGGCTACACCTTC | CASSTQRQVGGYTF
. | . | TRBJ1-2 | TRBV6-1 | TGTGCCAGCAGTACTTCAGGGACTTGGGGTGGCTACACCTTC | CASSTSGTWGGYTF
. | . | TRBJ1-4 | TRBV7-9 | TGTGCCAGCAGCTTGTATGGAGGGAATGAAAAACTGTTTTTT | CASSLYGGNEKLFF
. | once | TRBJ2-2 | TRBV4-3 | TGCGCCAGCAGCCAAGATCTTCGGACAGTCACCGGGGAGCTGTTTTTT | CASSQDLRTVTGELFF
TRBD2 | . | TRBJ2-3 | TRBV19 | TGTGCCAGTATCGCGGGGGGGACAGATACGCAGTATTTT | CASIAGGTDTQYF
. | . | TRBJ1-2 | TRBV5-4 | TGTGCCAGCAGCTTAAGGTCCGGGAGCTATGGCTACACCTTC | CASSLRSGSYGYTF